Sequencing of this T cell receptor beta chain was carried out in a study of Ad26.COV2.S vaccination and SARS-CoV-2 variants. In the study overall: Within the COV1001 Ad26.COV2.S trial arm, the donor was enrolled. Study-level results: Measurements of TCR breadth and depth may have given underestimates of the total T cell responses.

The repertoire was sequenced with immunoSEQ multiplex PCR; TCRdb's copy has only in-frame clones and lacks some. Of under 300,000 clones listed, roughly 89% are singletons. For this clone: Its antigen is currently unknown.

As to treatment: roughly 19 received Ad26.COV2.S at low or high dose, single or two shots; roughly five received placebo; per-sample allocation not given. The study sampled participants on day 63 after the first vaccine or placebo injection. Germline V gene data show CDR1 as SGHDN and CDR2 as FVKESK. Trimming removed 5 bases from V and 8 bases from J, with 17 bases in between. The CDR3 consists of 14 residues. The sequence was collected from a person between 18 and 65 years old who received the Ad26.COV2.S COVID-19 vaccine or a placebo. The specimen comprised peripheral blood, sampled in a trial of Ad26.COV2.S vaccine versus placebo. The J gene is TRBJ2-3, the V gene TRBV14; TRBD1 is a possible D gene (5 bases). The CDR3 bases are TGTGCCAGCAGCGTTAACCAGGGTGTCGGTACGCAGTATTTT. Translating it yields CASSVNQGVGTQYF.